This T cell receptor (beta chain) was identified in a study of cytomegalovirus exposure and HLA in healthy donors. At the level of the study: The early release's HLA-typed donors yielded 78 million or so unique TCRs. The study, taken as a whole, reports: DRB1 showed the most TCR associations and HLA-C the fewest in a later analysis, as rates varied by HLA locus.

PCR used 60 Vbeta primers and 13 Jbeta primers. Clones were sequenced by immunoSEQ multiplex PCR, and TCRdb holds only the in-frame ones, with some missing. Found here are hundreds of thousands of clones, 65% to 80% of them singletons; the top ten hold less than 20%. Although they were nominally healthy when sampled, donors likely had unrecorded immune exposures. The CDR3 extends over 17 amino acids. V was trimmed by 3 bases and J by 7 bases, leaving 20 bases between them. Germline V CDR1 and CDR2: SGDLS, YYNGEE. Worth noting for this clone: Its antigen is not identified.

Sequences were obtained from PBMCs. The genes are TRBV9 and TRBJ1-6; possibly TRBD1 for D (6 bases). This sequence originates from a man aged 40-49 years in good health and CMV-seronegative. As DNA, the CDR3 is TGTGCCAGCAGCGCCACCCCGATGGCCAGGGGAAATTCACCCCTCCACTTT. Translation gives CASSATPMARGNSPLHF.